This T cell receptor beta chain was sequenced in a study of CD8 T cells in Susac syndrome. CDR3 size: 15 residues. The V and J ends lost 6 bases and 0 bases respectively, with 11 bases between them. Germline V gives CDR1 LNHNV, CDR2 YYDKDF (reference sequence). Random hexamers were used to reverse transcribe an amount of about 0.45 to 1 ug RNA. TCRdb analysed the immunoSEQ multiplex PCR reads with MiXCR anew, one entry per CDR3 protein. The sample lists 95,000 to 150,000 distinct CDR3 sequences, over 90% occurring once. Sequenced input: CD8+ T cells from PBMCs. The genes are TRBV15 and TRBJ2-2; D is possibly TRBD2 (6 bases). The receptor was derived from a human donor with Susac syndrome. The CDR3 is CATRGEVPNTGELFF. The DNA for the CDR3 is TGTGCCACCAGGGGGGAGGTTCCGAACACCGGGGAGCTGTTTTTT.